What follows describes a single T cell receptor beta chain. Per germline, CDR1 SNHLY and CDR2 FYNNEI. V was shortened by 6 bases and J by 5 bases, with 16 bases between the two germline ends. The CDR3 is 14 residues long. RNA was extracted and reverse transcribed into cDNA as the sequencing template. The table came from immunoSEQ multiplex PCR; TCRdb's copy has only in-frame clones and leaves some out. The sample has 100,000 to 150,000 clones; 58% are singletons. The data were obtained in a study of CD8+ T cells in alopecia areata. Punch biopsies of lesional scalp, plus peripheral blood, were taken from alopecia areata patients. CD4+ and CD8+ T cells were sorted from PBMCs.

This rearrangement joins TRBV2 to TRBJ2-5; tentative D call: TRBD2 (6 bases). This material consisted of CD4+ T cells sorted from blood, taken at week 0. This TCR was recovered from a human donor with alopecia areata. The CDR3, as DNA: TGTGCCAGCAGCCTAGGACTACAAGTGGAGACCCAGTACTTC. Translated: CASSLGLQVETQYF. Based on the CDR3 plus reference TRBV2 and TRBJ2-5, the full variable domain is EPEVTQTPSHQVTQMGQEVILRCVPISNHLYFYWYRQILGQKVEFLVSFYNNEISEKSEIFDDQFSVERPDGSNFTLKIRSTKLEDSAMYFCASSLGLQVETQYFGPGTRLLVL.